This T cell receptor (beta chain) appears in the sequencing data of a study of beta chain features in type 1 diabetes. The germline V and J ends were trimmed by 5 bases and 7 bases, with 11 bases remaining between them. This CDR3 is 12 amino acids long. The germline V gene has CDR1 SGHNT and CDR2 YENEEA. The sequenced template was cDNA made from the entire isolated RNA. Profiling relied on immunoSEQ multiplex PCR, and the TCRdb table lists in-frame clones only, not all of them. Found here are 860,000 or so clones, 15% to 20% of them singletons; the top ten hold about 0.025%. Heparinised blood was drawn once per donor, averaging roughly 120 mL. Over 95% purity was reached by all sorted populations. In its sample, this clone was seen a few times. Antigen: not known. Broader study findings: PCR might preferentially amplify shorter templates, equally in patients and controls. Individuals with type 1 diabetes displayed fewer insertions and more deletions at VDJ junctions.

The gene calls are TRBV11-3 and TRBJ1-1; D may be TRBD1 (5 bases). The receptor was derived from a woman aged 18-30 years in good health. Sequenced sample: naive CD4+ T cells from blood. Written as DNA, the CDR3 is TGTGCCAGCAGCCTGGGGCCGGGTGAAGCTTTCTTT. Translated, it gives CASSLGPGEAFF.